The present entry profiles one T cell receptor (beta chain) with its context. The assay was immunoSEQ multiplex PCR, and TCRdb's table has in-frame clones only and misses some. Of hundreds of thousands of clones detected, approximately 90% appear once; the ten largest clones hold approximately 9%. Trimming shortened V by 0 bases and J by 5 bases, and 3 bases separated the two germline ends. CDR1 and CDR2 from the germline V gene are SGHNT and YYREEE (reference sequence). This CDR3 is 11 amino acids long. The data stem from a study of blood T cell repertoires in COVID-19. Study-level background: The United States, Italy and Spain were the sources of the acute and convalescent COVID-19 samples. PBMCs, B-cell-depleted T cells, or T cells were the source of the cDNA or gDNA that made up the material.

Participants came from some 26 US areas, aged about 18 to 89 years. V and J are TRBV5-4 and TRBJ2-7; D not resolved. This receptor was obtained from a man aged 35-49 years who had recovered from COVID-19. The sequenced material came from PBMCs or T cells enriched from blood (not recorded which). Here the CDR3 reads CASSLEHEQYF. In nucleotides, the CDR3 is TGTGCCAGCAGCTTGGAGCACGAGCAGTACTTC. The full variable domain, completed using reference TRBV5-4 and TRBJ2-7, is ETGVTQSPTHLIKTRGQQVTLRCSSQSGHNTVSWYQQALGQGPQFIFQYYREEENGRGNFPPRFSGLQFPNYSSELNVNALELDDSALYLCASSLEHEQYFGPGTRLTVT.